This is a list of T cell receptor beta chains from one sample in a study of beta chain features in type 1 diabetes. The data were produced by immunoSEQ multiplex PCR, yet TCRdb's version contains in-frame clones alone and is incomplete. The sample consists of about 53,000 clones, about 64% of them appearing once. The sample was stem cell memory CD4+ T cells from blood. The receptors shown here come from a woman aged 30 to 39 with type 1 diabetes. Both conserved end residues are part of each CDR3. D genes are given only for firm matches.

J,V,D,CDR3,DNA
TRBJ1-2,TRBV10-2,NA,CASRGGHYGYTF,TGCGCCAGCAGGGGAGGGCATTATGGCTACACCTTC